The 14 T cell receptor beta chains below were found in one sample sequenced in a study of cytomegalovirus exposure and HLA in healthy donors. Vbeta (60) and Jbeta (13) primers were used in the PCR. TCRdb keeps only in-frame clones here, not all; method: immunoSEQ multiplex PCR. The repertoire holds 200,000 to 250,000 clones, about 79% seen once, with 1.5% to 2% in the top ten. Sequences were obtained from PBMCs. The receptor source for this set is a man in his late teens or twenties in good health and CMV-seronegative.

V gene TRBV6-1 combines with J gene TRBJ2-2, with D uncertain. CDR1 is MNHNS, CDR2 SASEGT, per germline. The CDR3 covers 14 residues. Trimming removed 7 bases at V and 0 bases at J, with 9 bases between. The DNA for the CDR3 is TGTGCCAGCACGTGGCAAACGAACACCGGGGAGCTGTTTTTT. Residues: CASTWQTNTGELFF.

The J gene is TRBJ2-3, the V gene TRBV9; D not resolved. CDR3 length: 13 amino acids. Trimming removed 4 bases at V and 0 bases at J, with 6 bases between. Germline assignment: CDR1 SGDLS and CDR2 YYNGEE. The CDR3 loop is CASSKSSTDTQYF. As DNA, the CDR3 is TGTGCCAGCAGCAAGAGTAGCACAGATACGCAGTATTTT.

The chain is built from TRBV2 and TRBJ2-2; 7 bases align to TRBD2. CDR3 length: 15 amino acids. Trimming at V came to 4 bases and at J to 6 bases, leaving 8 bases not matched to a gene. Looked up from germline, CDR1 is SNHLY and CDR2 is FYNNEI. This CDR3 is CASSAGGRVAGELFF. DNA for the CDR3: TGTGCCAGCAGTGCAGGCGGGAGAGTAGCCGGGGAGCTGTTTTTT.

A few counts support this clone. The rearrangement joins TRBV5-1 to TRBJ1-4, with D tentatively TRBD1 (5 bases). Between the trimmed V and J ends, which lost 2 bases and 4 bases, there was a span of 9 bases. This CDR3 is 14 amino acids long. Germline assignment: CDR1 SGHRS and CDR2 YFSETQ. The CDR3 coding sequence is TGCGCCAGCAGCTTCCAGGGTTATAATGAAAAACTGTTTTTT. It yields the protein CASSFQGYNEKLFF.

The chain joins TRBV9 to TRBJ1-3; D is uncertain. V lost 7 bases to trimming and J lost 2 bases, with 16 bases between them. The length of the CDR3 is 15 residues. Germline CDR1 reads SGDLS; CDR2 reads YYNGEE. The CDR3 DNA reads as TGTGCCAGCCGGGAAGGCCCCGTCGCTGGAAACACCATATATTTT. It is translated as CASREGPVAGNTIYF.

Worth noting for this clone: The junction does not match germline at one end; this may be a read error. This chain links TRBV7-7 with TRBJ2-3, with 13 bases matching TRBD2. In germline, CDR1 is SSHAT, CDR2 FNYEAQ (reference sequence). This CDR3 has 15 residues. The CDR3 coding sequence is TGTGCTAGCAGTCTAGGACTAGCGGGGGAGGATACGCAGTATTTT. Residues: CASSLGLAGEDTQYF.

The V call is TRBV5-4, the J call TRBJ2-2; TRBD2 matches at 13 bases. Per germline, CDR1 SGHNT and CDR2 YYREEE (reference sequence). After removal of 2 bases from V and 13 bases from J, the junction contained 5 bases not matched to a gene. CDR3 length: 14 amino acids. The DNA for the CDR3 is TGTGCCAGCAGCTTCTGGGGACTAGCGGGGAGGCTGTTTTTT. Encoded protein: CASSFWGLAGRLFF.

The CDR3 spells CASSDAQGYGYTF. The CDR3 DNA sequence: TGCGCCAGCAGTGACGCACAGGGATATGGCTACACCTTC. The gene calls are TRBV10-2 and TRBJ1-2; maybe TRBD1 (6 bases). Germline V lookup: CDR1 WSHSY, CDR2 SAAADI. This CDR3 has 13 residues. V shed 3 bases and J shed 5 bases, with 10 bases lying between them.

The rearrangement uses TRBV4-2 and TRBJ1-4; 10 bases agree with TRBD1. Germline V CDR1 and CDR2: LGHNA, YNFKEQ. V shed 3 bases and J 12 bases; nucleotides not matched to a gene: 10. This CDR3 is 15 amino acids long. CDR3 sequence: CASSQGGQGEGQLFF. In DNA form, the CDR3 reads TGTGCCAGCAGCCAGGGCGGACAGGGGGAAGGGCAACTGTTTTTT.

The rearrangement joins TRBV19 to TRBJ1-2; D is undetermined. CDR1 and CDR2 (germline): LNHDA, SQIVND (reference sequence). The CDR3 loop spans 13 amino acids. The ends were cut back, 5 bases at V and 7 bases at J, with 14 bases in the middle. The CDR3 DNA is TGTGCCAGTAGTCGAGGGCTGCCGGCTGGCTACACCTTC. Its protein product is CASSRGLPAGYTF. Using reference TRBV19 and TRBJ1-2 for the parts outside the CDR3, the full variable domain is DGGITQSPKYLFRKEGQNVTLSCEQNLNHDAMYWYRQDPGQGLRLIYYSQIVNDFQKGDIAEGYSVSREKKESFPLTVTSAQKNPTAFYLCASSRGLPAGYTFGSGTRLTVV.

This clone was detected once. The rearrangement links TRBV10-3 to TRBJ2-3; D is possibly TRBD2 (7 bases). Germline-derived CDR1 and CDR2 are ENHRY and SYGVKD. V was shortened by 4 bases and J by 4 bases, with 12 bases between the two germline ends. This CDR3 is built from 14 residues. The DNA of the CDR3 is TGTGCCATCAGTGGGGGAGGGGGTCCAGATACGCAGTATTTT. Encoded protein: CAISGGGGPDTQYF.

The chain combines TRBV11-2 with TRBJ2-5; possible D gene TRBD2, 7 bases. Per the germline V gene, CDR1 is SGHAT and CDR2 is FQNNGV. This CDR3 is 14 amino acids long. V shed 1 base and J shed 3 bases, with 9 bases lying between them. The CDR3: CASSLGGGEETQYF. In nucleotides, the CDR3 is TGTGCCAGCAGCTTAGGGGGGGGCGAAGAGACCCAGTACTTC.

The V gene is TRBV19, the J gene TRBJ1-1; D gene unclear. From germline, CDR1 is LNHDA and CDR2 SQIVND (reference sequence). This CDR3 has 15 residues. V was pared by 4 bases and J by 3 bases, with 15 bases between. The CDR3 DNA follows: TGTGCCAGTAGTAGGCCCTCCTTGGGAGACACTGAAGCTTTCTTT. It specifies CASSRPSLGDTEAFF. The whole variable domain, filled in from reference TRBV19 and TRBJ1-1, reads DGGITQSPKYLFRKEGQNVTLSCEQNLNHDAMYWYRQDPGQGLRLIYYSQIVNDFQKGDIAEGYSVSREKKESFPLTVTSAQKNPTAFYLCASSRPSLGDTEAFFGQGTRLTVV.

The V gene is TRBV6-1, the J gene TRBJ1-5; D is perhaps TRBD1 (5 bases). Trimming pared 0 bases from V and 3 bases from J, leaving 9 bases between. The germline V gene encodes CDR1 MNHNS and CDR2 SASEGT. The CDR3 runs 15 residues. The CDR3 region is CASSEAGHHNQPQHF. In DNA, the CDR3 is TGTGCCAGCAGTGAAGCCGGACACCACAATCAGCCCCAGCATTTT.